This T cell receptor beta chain was captured by sequencing in a study of blood T cell repertoires in COVID-19. The method was immunoSEQ multiplex PCR; TCRdb's version includes in-frame clones alone and lacks a portion of them. This sample has tens of thousands of clones, with 87% found just once. This CDR3 contains 15 residues. Germline CDR1 reads SGHTA; CDR2 reads FQGNSA. The V gene end was trimmed by 4 bases and the J gene end by 2 bases; junction bases not matched to a gene: 4. This clone has just one count. Source material: peripheral blood. The chain recombines TRBV7-2 with TRBJ2-2, with 7 bases fitting TRBD2. The clonotype originates from a human donor in a cohort sampled during active COVID-19. Here the CDR3 reads CASSSQGLNTGELFF. The CDR3 nucleotides are TGTGCCAGCAGCTCCCAGGGACTAAACACCGGGGAGCTGTTTTTT.